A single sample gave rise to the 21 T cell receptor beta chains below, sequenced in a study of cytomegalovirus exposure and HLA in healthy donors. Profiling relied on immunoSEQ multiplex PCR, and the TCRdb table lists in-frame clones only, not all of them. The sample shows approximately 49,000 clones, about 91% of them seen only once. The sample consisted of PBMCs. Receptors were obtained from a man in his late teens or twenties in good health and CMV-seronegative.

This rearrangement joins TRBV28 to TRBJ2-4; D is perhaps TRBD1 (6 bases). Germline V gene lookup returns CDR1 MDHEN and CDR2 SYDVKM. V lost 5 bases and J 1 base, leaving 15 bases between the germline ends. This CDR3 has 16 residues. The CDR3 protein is CASSLTGIFAKNIQYF. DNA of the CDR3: TGTGCCAGCAGTCTCACAGGGATCTTTGCCAAAAACATTCAGTACTTC.

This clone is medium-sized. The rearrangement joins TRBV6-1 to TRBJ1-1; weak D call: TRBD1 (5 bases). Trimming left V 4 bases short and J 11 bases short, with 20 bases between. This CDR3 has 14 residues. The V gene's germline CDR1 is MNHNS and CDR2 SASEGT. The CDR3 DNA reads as TGTGCCAGCAGTGCTTCACCTGACAGTAGCTGGGCTTTCTTT. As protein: CASSASPDSSWAFF.

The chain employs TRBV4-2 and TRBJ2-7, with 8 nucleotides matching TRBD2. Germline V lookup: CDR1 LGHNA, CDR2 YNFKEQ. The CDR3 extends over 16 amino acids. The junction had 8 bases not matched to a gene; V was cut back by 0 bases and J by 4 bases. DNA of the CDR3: TGTGCCAGCAGCCAAGAAGAGAGCGGGAGCCATTACGAGCAGTACTTC. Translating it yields CASSQEESGSHYEQYF.

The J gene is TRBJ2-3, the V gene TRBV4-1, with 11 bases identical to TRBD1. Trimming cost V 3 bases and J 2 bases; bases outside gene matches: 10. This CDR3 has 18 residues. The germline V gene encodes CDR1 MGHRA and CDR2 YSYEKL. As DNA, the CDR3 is TGCGCCAGCAGCCATACCCTGCGGACAGGGGGCCCCACAGATACGCAGTATTTT. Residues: CASSHTLRTGGPTDTQYF.

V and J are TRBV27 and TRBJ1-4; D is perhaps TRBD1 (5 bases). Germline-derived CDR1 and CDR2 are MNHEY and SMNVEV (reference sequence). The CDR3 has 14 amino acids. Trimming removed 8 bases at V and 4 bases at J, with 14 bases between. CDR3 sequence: CASRRGWGNEKLFF. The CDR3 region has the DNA TGTGCCAGCCGAAGGGGTTGGGGTAATGAAAAACTGTTTTTT.

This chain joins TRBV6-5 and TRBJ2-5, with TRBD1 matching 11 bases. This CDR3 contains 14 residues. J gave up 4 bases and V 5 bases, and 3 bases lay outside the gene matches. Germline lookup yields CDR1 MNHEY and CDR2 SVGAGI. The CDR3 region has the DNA TGTGCCAGCAGTGGGACAGGGGGGGCAGAGACCCAGTACTTC. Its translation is CASSGTGGAETQYF.

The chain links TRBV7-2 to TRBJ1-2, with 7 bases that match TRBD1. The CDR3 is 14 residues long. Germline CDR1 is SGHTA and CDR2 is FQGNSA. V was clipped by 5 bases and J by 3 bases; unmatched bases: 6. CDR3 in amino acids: CASSPRQGDYGYTF. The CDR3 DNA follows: TGTGCCAGCAGCCCGCGACAGGGAGACTATGGCTACACCTTC.

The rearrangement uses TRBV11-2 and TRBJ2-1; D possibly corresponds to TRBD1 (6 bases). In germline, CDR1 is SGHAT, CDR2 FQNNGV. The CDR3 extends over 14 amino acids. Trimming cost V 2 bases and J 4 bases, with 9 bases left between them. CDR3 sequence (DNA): TGTGCCAGCAGCTTAAGACAGGATTACAATGAGCAGTTCTTC. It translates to CASSLRQDYNEQFF.

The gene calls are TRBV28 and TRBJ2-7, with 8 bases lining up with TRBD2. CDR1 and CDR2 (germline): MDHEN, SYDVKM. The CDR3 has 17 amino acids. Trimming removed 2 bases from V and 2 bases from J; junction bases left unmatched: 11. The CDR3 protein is CASSLVFFRAGAYEQYF. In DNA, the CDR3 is TGTGCCAGCAGTTTAGTCTTTTTTCGAGCGGGAGCCTACGAGCAGTACTTC.

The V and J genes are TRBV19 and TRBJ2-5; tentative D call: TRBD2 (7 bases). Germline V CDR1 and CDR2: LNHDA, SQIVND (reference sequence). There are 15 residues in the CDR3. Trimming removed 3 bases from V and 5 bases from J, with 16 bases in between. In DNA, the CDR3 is TGTGCCAGTAGTATGGGGGGGCAGGATCGGGAGACCCAGTACTTC. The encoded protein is CASSMGGQDRETQYF.

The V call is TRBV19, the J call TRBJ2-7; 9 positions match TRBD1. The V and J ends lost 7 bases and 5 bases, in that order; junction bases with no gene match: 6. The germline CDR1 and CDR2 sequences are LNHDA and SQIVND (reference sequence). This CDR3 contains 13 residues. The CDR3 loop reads CASMGTGRHEQYF. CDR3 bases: TGTGCCAGTATGGGGACAGGGCGCCACGAGCAGTACTTC. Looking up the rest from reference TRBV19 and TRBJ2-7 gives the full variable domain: DGGITQSPKYLFRKEGQNVTLSCEQNLNHDAMYWYRQDPGQGLRLIYYSQIVNDFQKGDIAEGYSVSREKKESFPLTVTSAQKNPTAFYLCASMGTGRHEQYFGPGTRLTVT.

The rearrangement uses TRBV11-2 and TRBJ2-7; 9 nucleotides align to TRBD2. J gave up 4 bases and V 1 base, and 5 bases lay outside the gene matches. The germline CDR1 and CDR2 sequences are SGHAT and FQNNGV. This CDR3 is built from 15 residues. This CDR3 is CASSLGGRAGYEQYF. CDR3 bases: TGTGCCAGCAGCTTAGGCGGGAGGGCCGGATACGAGCAGTACTTC.

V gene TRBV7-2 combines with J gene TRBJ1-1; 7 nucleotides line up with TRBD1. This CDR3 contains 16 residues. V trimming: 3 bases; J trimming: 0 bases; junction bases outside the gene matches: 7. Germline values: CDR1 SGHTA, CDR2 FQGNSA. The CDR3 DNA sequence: TGTGCCAGCAGCTTGACGGCGGGACAGCTGAACACTGAAGCTTTCTTT. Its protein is CASSLTAGQLNTEAFF.

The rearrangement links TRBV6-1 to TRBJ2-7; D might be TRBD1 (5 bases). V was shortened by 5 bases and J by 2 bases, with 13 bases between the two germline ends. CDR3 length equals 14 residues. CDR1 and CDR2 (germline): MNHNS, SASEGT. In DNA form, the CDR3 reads TGTGCCAGCAGTTCGGCGACAGAAGCCTACGAGCAGTACTTC. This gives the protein CASSSATEAYEQYF.

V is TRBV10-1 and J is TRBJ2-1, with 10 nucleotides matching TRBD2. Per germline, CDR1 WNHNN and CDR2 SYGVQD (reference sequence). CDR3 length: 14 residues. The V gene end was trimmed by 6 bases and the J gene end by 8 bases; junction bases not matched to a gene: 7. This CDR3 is CASSLAGVGHEQFF. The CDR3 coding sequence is TGCGCCAGCAGCCTAGCGGGAGTAGGTCATGAGCAGTTCTTC.

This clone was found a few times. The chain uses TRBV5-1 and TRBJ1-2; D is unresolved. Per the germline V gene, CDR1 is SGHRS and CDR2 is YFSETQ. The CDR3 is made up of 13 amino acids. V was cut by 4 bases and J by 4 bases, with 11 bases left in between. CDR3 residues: CASSDPGLYGYTF. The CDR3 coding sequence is TGCGCCAGCAGCGATCCGGGTCTCTATGGCTACACCTTC.

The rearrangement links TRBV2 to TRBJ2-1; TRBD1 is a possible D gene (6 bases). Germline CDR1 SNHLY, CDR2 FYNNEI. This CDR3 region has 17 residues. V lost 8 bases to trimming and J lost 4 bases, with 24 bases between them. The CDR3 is CASGSTGPPTSYNEQFF. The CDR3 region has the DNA TGTGCCAGCGGAAGTACAGGGCCCCCCACATCTTACAATGAGCAGTTCTTC.

Here the CDR3 reads CASSLGVSSYNEQFF. The CDR3 bases are TGCGCCAGCAGCTTGGGTGTGAGCTCCTACAATGAGCAGTTCTTC. The chain combines TRBV5-1 with TRBJ2-1; D is unresolved. CDR3 length equals 15 residues. The germline CDR1 and CDR2 sequences are SGHRS and YFSETQ. V lost 0 bases to trimming and J lost 0 bases, with 7 bases between them.

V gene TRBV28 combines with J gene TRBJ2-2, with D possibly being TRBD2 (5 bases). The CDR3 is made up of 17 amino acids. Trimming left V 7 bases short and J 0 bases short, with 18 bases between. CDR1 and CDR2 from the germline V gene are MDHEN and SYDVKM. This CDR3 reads CASTGRAGQSNTGELFF. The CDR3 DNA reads TGTGCCAGCACCGGGCGGGCAGGTCAGTCGAACACCGGGGAGCTGTTTTTT.

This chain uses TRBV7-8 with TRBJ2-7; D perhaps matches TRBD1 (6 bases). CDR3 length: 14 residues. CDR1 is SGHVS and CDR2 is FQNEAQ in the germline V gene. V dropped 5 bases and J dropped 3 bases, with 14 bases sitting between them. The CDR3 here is CASSRSDRLYEQYF. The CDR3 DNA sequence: TGTGCCAGCAGCCGCTCGGACAGACTCTACGAGCAGTACTTC.

The CDR3 DNA reads as TGTGCCAGCAGCCAAGATCGGGGGGAAACGCATCAGCCCCAGCATTTT. The encoded protein is CASSQDRGETHQPQHF. V is TRBV4-2 and J is TRBJ1-5; a weak D match, TRBD1 (5 bases). The germline V gene has CDR1 LGHNA and CDR2 YNFKEQ. The V gene lost 0 bases and the J gene lost 5 bases, with 14 bases spanning the gap. The CDR3 loop spans 16 amino acids.